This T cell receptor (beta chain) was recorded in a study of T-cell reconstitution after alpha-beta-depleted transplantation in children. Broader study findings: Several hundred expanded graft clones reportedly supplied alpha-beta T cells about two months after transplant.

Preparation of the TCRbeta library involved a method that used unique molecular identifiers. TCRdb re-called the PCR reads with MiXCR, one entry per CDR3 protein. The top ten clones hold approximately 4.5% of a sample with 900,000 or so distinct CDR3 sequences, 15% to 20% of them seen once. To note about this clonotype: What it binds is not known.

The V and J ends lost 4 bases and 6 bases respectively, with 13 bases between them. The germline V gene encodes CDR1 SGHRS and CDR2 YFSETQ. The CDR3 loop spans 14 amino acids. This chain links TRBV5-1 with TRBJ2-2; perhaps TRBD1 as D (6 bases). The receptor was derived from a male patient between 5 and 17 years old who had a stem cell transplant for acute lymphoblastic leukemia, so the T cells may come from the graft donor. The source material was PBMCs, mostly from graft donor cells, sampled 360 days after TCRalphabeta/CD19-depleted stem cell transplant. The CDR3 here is CASSPSRGAGELFF. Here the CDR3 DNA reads TGCGCCAGCAGCCCTAGCAGGGGAGCCGGGGAGCTGTTTTTT.